These T cell receptor beta chains were read from a single sample in a study of cytomegalovirus exposure and HLA in healthy donors. Some clones are missing from TCRdb's copy, which holds only in-frame ones; the method was immunoSEQ multiplex PCR. The sample holds about 140,000 clones, around three quarters seen once. The sequencing input was PBMCs. These receptor sequences come from a man aged 35 to 55 in good health and CMV-seropositive. Each CDR3 is given with its conserved first and last residue. A D gene is named only where the DNA matches it firmly. A clone size is listed for some rows: how often the clone was seen (once, few, many), or a class if it is expanded.

J gene | clone size | D gene | V gene | CDR3 protein | CDR3 DNA
TRBJ1-1 | - | TRBD1 | TRBV18 | CASSVRDRGLNTEAFF | TGTGCCAGCTCGGTGAGGGACAGGGGTTTGAACACTGAAGCTTTCTTT
TRBJ1-3 | - | TRBD1 | TRBV9 | CASSVRGDSGANTIYF | TGTGCCAGCAGCGTGAGGGGGGACAGTGGGGCAAACACCATATATTTT
TRBJ2-1 | - | TRBD1 | TRBV28 | CASSLTGGRQFF | TGTGCCAGCAGTCTGACAGGGGGAAGGCAGTTCTTC
TRBJ1-1 | - | - | TRBV28 | CASNGGGHNTEAFF | TGTGCCAGCAATGGGGGGGGTCATAACACTGAAGCTTTCTTT
TRBJ1-2 | - | - | TRBV14 | CASSQAGAGEGSNYGYTF | TGTGCCAGCAGCCAAGCGGGCGCAGGGGAAGGATCTAACTATGGCTACACCTTC
TRBJ2-6 | - | - | TRBV19 | CASSDRGPTFEGANVLTF | TGTGCCAGTAGTGACCGGGGTCCGACCTTTGAGGGGGCCAACGTCCTGACTTTC
TRBJ1-5 | - | TRBD1 | TRBV10-1 | CASSAWGDSGFYSNQPQHF | TGCGCCAGCAGTGCCTGGGGGGACAGCGGATTTTATAGCAATCAGCCCCAGCATTTT
TRBJ2-1 | - | - | TRBV5-1 | CASSLAGRGANEQFF | TGCGCCAGCAGCTTGGCCGGCAGGGGAGCCAATGAGCAGTTCTTC
TRBJ1-2 | - | - | TRBV4-3 | CASSQEHTGSYGYTF | TGCGCCAGCAGCCAAGAGCACACGGGATCCTATGGCTACACCTTC
TRBJ2-3 | - | TRBD2 | TRBV19 | CASSIPLLAGHTDTQYF | TGTGCCAGTAGTATCCCTCTACTAGCGGGGCACACAGATACGCAGTATTTT
TRBJ2-7 | - | - | TRBV15 | CATSKDSTYEQYF | TGTGCCACCAGCAAGGACTCCACCTACGAGCAGTACTTC
TRBJ1-3 | - | - | TRBV5-1 | CASSSNPQGSSGNTIYF | TGCGCCAGCAGCTCGAATCCGCAGGGTAGCTCTGGAAACACCATATATTTT
TRBJ1-2 | - | TRBD1 | TRBV5-4 | CASSPTMGQGNYGYTF | TGTGCCAGCAGCCCGACAATGGGACAGGGAAACTATGGCTACACCTTC
TRBJ1-1 | once | - | TRBV9 | CASSVRDIRTEAFF | TGTGCCAGCAGTGTCCGGGACATTAGGACTGAAGCTTTCTTT
TRBJ1-6 | - | - | TRBV6-5 | CASKTTVSSPLHF | TGTGCCAGTAAAACGACAGTTAGTTCACCCCTCCACTTT
TRBJ1-5 | - | TRBD1 | TRBV19 | CASRARTGAGDQPQHF | TGTGCCAGTAGGGCGCGGACAGGGGCAGGTGATCAGCCCCAGCATTTT
TRBJ1-2 | - | TRBD1 | TRBV5-1 | CASSLSGQGAGGYTF | TGCGCCAGCAGCTTGTCGGGACAGGGGGCAGGTGGCTACACCTTC
TRBJ1-6 | few | - | TRBV5-6 | CASSLARERGTVLNSPLHF | TGTGCCAGCAGCTTGGCCCGTGAAAGGGGGACGGTCCTAAATTCACCCCTCCACTTT
TRBJ2-5 | - | TRBD2 | TRBV5-1 | CASTSGVYQETQYF | TGCGCCTCGACTAGCGGGGTCTACCAAGAGACCCAGTACTTC
TRBJ2-3 | - | - | TRBV6-5 | CASRDNTDTQYF | TGTGCCAGCAGGGACAACACAGATACGCAGTATTTT
TRBJ2-3 | - | - | TRBV29-1 | CSVAPGITPDTQYF | TGCAGCGTTGCACCGGGAATCACCCCAGATACGCAGTATTTT
TRBJ2-7 | - | - | TRBV29-1 | CSVGAGSYEQYF | TGCAGCGTTGGGGCAGGCTCCTACGAGCAGTACTTC
TRBJ1-2 | - | TRBD1 | TRBV30 | CAWSPPGGLWGNYGYTF | TGTGCCTGGAGTCCCCCAGGGGGACTTTGGGGGAACTATGGCTACACCTTC
TRBJ2-5 | - | - | TRBV19 | CASSRTAGTGQETQYF | TGTGCCAGTAGTAGGACGGCGGGAACGGGGCAAGAGACCCAGTACTTC
TRBJ1-4 | once | TRBD1 | TRBV25-1 | CASSTGVSEKLFF | TGTGCCAGCAGCACAGGGGTGAGTGAAAAACTGTTTTTT
TRBJ2-7 | - | TRBD1 | TRBV19 | CASTSWTGPSYEQYF | TGTGCCAGTACGTCATGGACAGGGCCCTCCTACGAGCAGTACTTC
TRBJ2-1 | - | TRBD2 | TRBV19 | CASSLTSGRGNEQFF | TGTGCCAGTAGCCTGACTAGCGGGAGGGGAAATGAGCAGTTCTTC
TRBJ2-3 | - | TRBD1 | TRBV7-2 | CASSPDRAFGDTQYF | TGTGCCAGCAGCCCGGACAGGGCATTTGGAGATACGCAGTATTTT
TRBJ2-2 | - | TRBD2 | TRBV19 | CASSLSGGTGELFF | TGTGCCAGTAGTCTAAGCGGGGGGACCGGGGAGCTGTTTTTT
TRBJ2-7 | - | - | TRBV10-2 | CASSSRGGATYEQYF | TGCGCCAGCAGCAGTAGGGGGGGCGCGACCTACGAGCAGTACTTC
TRBJ1-5 | - | TRBD1 | TRBV27 | CASSLRIGGGQPQHF | TGTGCCAGCAGTCTCCGTATAGGGGGCGGTCAGCCCCAGCATTTT
TRBJ1-4 | - | - | TRBV18 | CASSPEGLGKKLFF | TGTGCCAGCTCACCGGAGGGGTTGGGTAAAAAACTGTTTTTT
TRBJ1-1 | few | TRBD1 | TRBV5-1 | CASSSRRGQGGRETEAFF | TGCGCCAGCAGCTCTCGAAGGGGACAGGGGGGGAGGGAAACTGAAGCTTTCTTT
TRBJ1-2 | - | - | TRBV30 | CASLGGNYGYTF | TGTGCCTCCTTAGGCGGAAACTATGGCTACACCTTC
TRBJ2-5 | - | TRBD2 | TRBV2 | CASSDGLAGETQYF | TGTGCCAGCAGTGACGGGCTAGCGGGAGAGACCCAGTACTTC
TRBJ2-7 | - | TRBD1 | TRBV5-1 | CASSQSPGTGSSEQYF | TGCGCCAGCAGCCAGAGTCCCGGGACAGGGTCATCCGAGCAGTACTTC
TRBJ2-7 | - | TRBD2 | TRBV11-3 | CASSRLAGEQYF | TGTGCCAGCAGCCGACTAGCTGGCGAGCAGTACTTC
TRBJ1-5 | - | - | TRBV10-2 | CATSKPGGRVNQPQHF | TGCGCCACCTCAAAACCCGGGGGGAGGGTGAATCAGCCCCAGCATTTT
TRBJ2-7 | - | - | TRBV6-6 | CASSYRAGSGYEQYF | TGTGCCAGCAGTTACCGGGCAGGGTCCGGGTACGAGCAGTACTTC
TRBJ1-5 | - | TRBD1 | TRBV15 | CATSRGSGQGRNQPQHF | TGTGCCACCAGCAGAGGATCGGGACAGGGGAGGAATCAGCCCCAGCATTTT
TRBJ1-2 | - | - | TRBV19 | CASSIPVRGYTF | TGTGCCAGTAGTATCCCCGTGCGGGGCTACACCTTC
TRBJ1-2 | - | - | TRBV25-1 | CATFRGRSGYTF | TGTGCCACCTTCCGTGGGAGATCTGGCTACACCTTC
TRBJ2-6 | - | - | TRBV4-1 | CASTSGPGANVLTF | TGCGCCAGCACCTCAGGGCCTGGGGCCAACGTCCTGACTTTC
TRBJ2-5 | medium-sized | TRBD2 | TRBV9 | CASSVDLAGGFQETQYF | TGTGCCAGCAGCGTAGATCTAGCGGGGGGATTCCAAGAGACCCAGTACTTC
TRBJ2-7 | - | - | TRBV5-1 | CASSLVPPTGDSYEQYF | TGCGCCAGCAGCTTGGTCCCACCAACGGGAGACTCCTACGAGCAGTACTTC
TRBJ2-7 | - | - | TRBV4-1 | CASSQDSGNLNEQYF | TGCGCCAGCAGCCAAGATTCGGGGAACTTGAACGAGCAGTACTTC
TRBJ2-7 | - | - | TRBV7-8 | CASRPLLGVPYEQYF | TGTGCCAGCAGGCCACTTCTGGGAGTCCCCTACGAGCAGTACTTC
TRBJ2-3 | - | TRBD2 | TRBV10-3 | CAIGTSGSGDTQYF | TGTGCCATCGGGACTAGCGGGAGTGGGGATACGCAGTATTTT
TRBJ2-2 | once | TRBD2 | TRBV25-1 | CASNSPGLAGFNTGELFF | TGTGCCAGCAACAGCCCGGGACTAGCGGGATTTAACACCGGGGAGCTGTTTTTT
TRBJ2-7 | once | - | TRBV18 | CASSPSGWEQYF | TGTGCCAGCTCACCCAGCGGCTGGGAGCAGTACTTC